Listed here are 7 T cell receptor beta chains from one sample, sequenced in a study of blood T cell repertoires in COVID-19. The assay was immunoSEQ multiplex PCR, and TCRdb's table has in-frame clones only and misses some. The table shows about 70,000 clones, with around nine tenths occurring only once. The sequenced sample consisted of peripheral blood. These TCRs come from a woman of 80 years or more with active or convalescent COVID-19.

This sequence joins TRBV9 and TRBJ2-5; 7 bases line up with TRBD2. This CDR3 is 15 amino acids long. The germline V gene encodes CDR1 SGDLS and CDR2 YYNGEE. V shed 3 bases, J shed 1 base, and the junction held 6 bases outside the gene matches. CDR3 region: CASSDSRGTQETQYF. The CDR3 coding sequence is TGTGCCAGCAGCGACTCGCGGGGGACCCAAGAGACCCAGTACTTC.

The genes are TRBV10-2 and TRBJ2-1; TRBD2 matches at 8 bases. Germline V CDR1 and CDR2: WSHSY, SAAADI. After removal of 7 bases from V and 3 bases from J, the junction contained 8 bases not matched to a gene. This CDR3 has 15 residues. The CDR3 DNA reads TGCGCCAGCAAAAGTGCGGGGGGCCTCTACAATGAGCAGTTCTTC. This gives the protein CASKSAGGLYNEQFF.

V is TRBV9 and J is TRBJ2-3; D perhaps matches TRBD1 (6 bases). V lost 0 bases and J 3 bases, leaving 11 bases between the germline ends. The CDR3 sequence is 15 residues long. Germline V gene sequence: CDR1 SGDLS, CDR2 YYNGEE. The DNA of the CDR3 is TGTGCCAGCAGCGTAGGCCAGGGGTGGACAGATACGCAGTATTTT. This sequence encodes CASSVGQGWTDTQYF.

The V gene is TRBV28, the J gene TRBJ1-5; 8 nucleotides align to TRBD1. This CDR3 comprises 16 residues. Germline-derived CDR1 and CDR2 are MDHEN and SYDVKM. V lost 6 bases and J lost 7; bases outside the gene matches: 14. The CDR3, as DNA: TGTGCCAGCAGCCGACAGGGGAGGGGACAATACCAGCCCCAGCATTTT. Residues: CASSRQGRGQYQPQHF.

This clone was picked up a small number of times. CDR3 DNA: TGTGCCAGCAAGGCGGGTGGCGGCTCCTACAATGAGCAGTTCTTC. Encoded protein: CASKAGGGSYNEQFF. The chain couples TRBV6-5 to TRBJ2-1, with TRBD2 as a possible D gene (5 bases). V was pared by 7 bases and J by 0 bases, with 13 bases between. From germline, CDR1 is MNHEY and CDR2 SVGAGI. This CDR3 comprises 15 residues.

J is TRBJ1-2 and V is TRBV6-5; possible D gene TRBD1, 5 bases. Germline V gene sequence: CDR1 MNHEY, CDR2 SVGAGI. The CDR3 spans 14 residues. Trimming took off 2 bases at V and 6 bases at J, with 13 bases between the two ends. CDR3 region: CASSYAGGKDGYTF. The CDR3 coding sequence is TGTGCCAGCAGTTACGCGGGGGGTAAAGATGGCTACACCTTC.

In nucleotides, the CDR3 is TGTGCCAGCAGCTGGGAAGGTAGCGCTAGCCAAGAGACCCAGTACTTC. Protein sequence: CASSWEGSASQETQYF. This rearrangement joins TRBV7-8 to TRBJ2-5, with D possibly TRBD2 on 5 matching bases. V was clipped by 4 bases and J by 1 base, with 16 bases between them. The CDR3 is 16 residues long. CDR1 is SGHVS and CDR2 is FQNEAQ in the germline V gene.